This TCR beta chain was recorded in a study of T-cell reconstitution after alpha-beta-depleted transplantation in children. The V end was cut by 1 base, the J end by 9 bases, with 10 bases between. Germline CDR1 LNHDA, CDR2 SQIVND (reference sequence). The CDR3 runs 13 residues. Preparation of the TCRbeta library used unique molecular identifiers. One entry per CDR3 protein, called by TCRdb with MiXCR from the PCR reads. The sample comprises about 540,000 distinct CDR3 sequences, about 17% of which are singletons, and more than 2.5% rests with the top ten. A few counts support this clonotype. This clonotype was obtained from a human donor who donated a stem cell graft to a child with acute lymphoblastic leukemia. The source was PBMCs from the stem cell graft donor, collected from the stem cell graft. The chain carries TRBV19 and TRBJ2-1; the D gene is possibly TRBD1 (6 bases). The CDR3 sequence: CASSIGTGFEQFF. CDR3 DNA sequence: TGTGCCAGTAGTATAGGAACAGGGTTTGAGCAGTTCTTC.